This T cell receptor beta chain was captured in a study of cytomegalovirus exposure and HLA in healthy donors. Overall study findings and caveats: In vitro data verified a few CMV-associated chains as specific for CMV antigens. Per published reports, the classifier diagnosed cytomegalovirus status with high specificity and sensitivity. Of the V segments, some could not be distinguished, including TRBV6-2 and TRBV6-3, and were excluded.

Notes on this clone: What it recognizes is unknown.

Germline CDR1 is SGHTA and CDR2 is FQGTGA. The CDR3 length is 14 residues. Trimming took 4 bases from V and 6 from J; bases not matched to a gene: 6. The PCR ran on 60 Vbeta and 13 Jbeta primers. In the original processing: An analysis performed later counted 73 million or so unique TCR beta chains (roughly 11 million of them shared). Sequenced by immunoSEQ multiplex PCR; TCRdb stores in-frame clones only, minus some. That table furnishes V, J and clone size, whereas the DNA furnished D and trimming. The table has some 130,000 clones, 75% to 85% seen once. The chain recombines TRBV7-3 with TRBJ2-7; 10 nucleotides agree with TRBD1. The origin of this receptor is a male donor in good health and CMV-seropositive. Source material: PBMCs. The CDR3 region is CASSSGTGAGEQYF. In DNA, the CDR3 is TGTGCCAGCAGCTCCGGGACAGGGGCTGGCGAGCAGTACTTC.